This T cell receptor (beta chain) was observed in a study of blood T cells in healthy people across ages. Study-wide background: With template switching, about one barcoded beta molecule was captured per two T cells.

Unmatched junction bases numbered 7, after V lost 4 bases and J lost 2 bases. The CDR3 is made up of 15 amino acids. Germline V CDR1 and CDR2: SGDLS, YYNGEE. A J-beta primer mix and a sample-barcoded 5' primer were used in a second PCR of roughly 7 to 12 cycles. TCRdb independently ran MiXCR on the 5' RACE reads; one entry per CDR3 protein. The sample records 630,000 or so distinct CDR3 sequences, under 30% being singletons. This clonotype was seen at least ten times. The rearrangement uses TRBV9 and TRBJ2-3; 7 bases agree with TRBD2. The sequence came from a woman older than 75 in good health. Sequencing was done on a sample of blood. The CDR3 DNA reads TGTGCCAGCAGCCCCCGGGGGGACGACACAGATACGCAGTATTTT. Amino acid sequence: CASSPRGDDTDTQYF.